The 22 T cell receptor beta chains below come from one sample, sequenced in a study of lung T cells in sarcoidosis with Löfgren's syndrome. TCRdb ran MiXCR on the reads and lists one entry per CDR3 protein. The sample holds some 65,000 distinct CDR3 sequences, around 21% seen once. Material: CD4+ T cells from PBMCs. The receptors were sampled from a human donor with sarcoidosis (Löfgren's syndrome or another form), or a control subject (not recorded which).

The chain combines TRBV5-4 with TRBJ1-1; TRBD1 is a possible D gene (6 bases). Trimming took 0 bases from V and 9 from J, leaving 18 bases between them. Per the germline V gene, CDR1 is SGHNT and CDR2 is YYREEE (reference sequence). This CDR3 contains 15 residues. The CDR3 region has the DNA TGTGCCAGCAGCTTGGAGGGTGAGGCTCGGGGGCAAGCTTTCTTT. Translated, it gives CASSLEGEARGQAFF.

The genes are TRBV14 and TRBJ1-3; no definite D call. V was trimmed by 4 bases and J by 0 bases, leaving 4 bases between them. This CDR3 is built from 13 residues. Germline V gene data show CDR1 as SGHDN and CDR2 as FVKESK. The CDR3 DNA reads TGTGCCAGCAGCCTGGTCTCTGGAAACACCATATATTTT. Translation: CASSLVSGNTIYF.

As for this clonotype: A much larger clonotype is one base distant, so this may be a read error. The chain joins TRBV7-6 to TRBJ1-1; D remains unclear. Germline CDR1 SGHVS, CDR2 FNYEAQ. The CDR3 consists of 14 residues. CDR3 sequence (DNA): TGTGCCAGCAGCTTAGAGGGAAGAAACACTAAAGCTTTCTTT. It codes for CASSLEGRNTKAFF. The entire variable domain, with the rest obtained from reference TRBV7-6 and TRBJ1-1, is as follows: GAGVSQSPRYKVTKRGQDVALRCDPISGHVSLYWYRQALGQGPEFLTYFNYEAQQDKSGLPNDRFSAERPEGSISTLTIQRTEQRDSAMYRCASSLEGRNTKAFFGQGTRLTVV.

This clonotype was recorded at least ten times. The chain carries TRBV7-2 and TRBJ1-1, with no clear D. Germline V lookup: CDR1 SGHTA, CDR2 FQGNSA. This CDR3 contains 13 residues. The V end lost 2 bases, the J end lost 1 base, and 5 bases lay between the germline ends. CDR3 bases: TGTGCCAGCAGCTTATTCGAGAACACTGAAGCTTTCTTT. Translated: CASSLFENTEAFF.

This clonotype was picked up many times. The chain joins TRBV7-2 to TRBJ1-4; 7 bases align to TRBD1. J was trimmed by 7 bases and V by 1 base; bases with no gene match: 3. The germline CDR1 and CDR2 sequences are SGHTA and FQGNSA. The CDR3 has 14 residues. The CDR3 sequence is CASSLDRGGEKLFF. CDR3 in DNA: TGTGCCAGCAGCTTAGACAGGGGTGGTGAAAAACTGTTTTTT.

Only one count was recorded for this clonotype. Just one base apart from a much larger clone, this may be a read error. This chain links TRBV4-1 with TRBJ2-5; 12 bases match TRBD1. Per germline, CDR1 MGHRA and CDR2 YSYEKL. V lost 4 bases, J lost 7 bases, and 7 bases stayed unmatched. The CDR3 runs to 15 residues. CDR3 loop: CASSRPGQGASTQYF. DNA of the CDR3: TGCGCCAGCAGCCGACCGGGACAGGGGGCCTCGACCCAGTACTTC.

Details on this clonotype: One end of the junction fails to match germline, which may point to a read error. This chain links TRBV29-1 with TRBJ1-1, with D uncertain. The CDR3 spans 13 residues. Germline V gene data show CDR1 as SQVTM and CDR2 as ANQGSEA. The CDR3 nucleotides are TGCGGCGTTGTACGGACCCAGAACACTGAAGCTTTCTTT. Its translation is CGVVRTQNTEAFF. The full variable domain, completed using reference TRBV29-1 and TRBJ1-1, is SAVISQKPSRDICQRGTSLTIQCQVDSQVTMMFWYRQQPGQSLTLIATANQGSEATYESGFVIDKFPISRPNLTFSTLTVSNMSPEDSSIYLCGVVRTQNTEAFFGQGTRLTVV.

This sequence joins TRBV6-1 and TRBJ2-5; a possible D gene is TRBD2 (6 bases). Trimming left V 7 bases short and J 5 bases short, with 20 bases between. The germline V gene encodes CDR1 MNHNS and CDR2 SASEGT. This CDR3 comprises 15 residues. In DNA, the CDR3 is TGTGCCAGCATTAGAGGACCGGCCCGGGGGGAGACCCAGTACTTC. Amino acids: CASIRGPARGETQYF.

A few counts support this clonotype. The gene calls are TRBV28 and TRBJ2-7, with D perhaps assigned TRBD1 or TRBD2 (6 bases each). Trimming pared 8 bases from V and 3 bases from J, leaving 20 bases between. Germline-derived CDR1 and CDR2 are MDHEN and SYDVKM. The CDR3 sequence is 15 residues long. In DNA, the CDR3 is TGTGCCAGCGGTTCGACAGGCGGGGCCTTCTACGAGCAGTACTTC. This codes for CASGSTGGAFYEQYF.

Details on this clonotype: A much larger clone differs by one base, so this may be a read error. The chain employs TRBV19 and TRBJ2-3; 8 nucleotides align to TRBD1. V was clipped by 3 bases and J by 4 bases; unmatched bases: 12. This CDR3 contains 17 residues. Germline V gives CDR1 LNHDA, CDR2 SQIVND (reference sequence). The CDR3 coding sequence is TGTGCCAGTAGTATCAACGACAGGGGAAAGGGCGCAGATACGCAGTATTTT. Protein sequence: CASSINDRGKGADTQYF.

This clonotype has at least ten counts. The rearrangement uses TRBV6-6 and TRBJ1-5; the D gene is possibly TRBD1 (5 bases). The length of the CDR3 is 18 residues. With 4 bases removed from V and 0 bases from J, the gap between germline ends came to 19 bases. In germline, CDR1 is MNHNY, CDR2 SVGAGI (reference sequence). CDR3 protein: CASSSSGPTTYSNQPQHF. The DNA of the CDR3 is TGTGCCAGCAGTTCCTCGGGGCCCACTACTTATAGCAATCAGCCCCAGCATTTT.

In the case of this clonotype: With a much larger clone just one base away, this may be a read error. The gene calls are TRBV10-1 and TRBJ2-5; no reliable D call. CDR1 is WNHNN and CDR2 is SYGVQD in the germline V gene (reference sequence). CDR3 length: 15 residues. CDR3 sequence reads: CASSESGKYQKTQYF. In DNA, the CDR3 is TGCGCCAGCAGTGAGTCTGGCAAGTACCAAAAGACCCAGTACTTC.

This clonotype occurred many times. The rearrangement uses TRBV27 and TRBJ2-1; 10 bases map to TRBD2. This CDR3 region has 16 residues. The ends lost 4 bases at V and 4 bases at J; junction bases unmatched: 7. Germline CDR1 reads MNHEY; CDR2 reads SMNVEV (reference sequence). In DNA, the CDR3 is TGTGCCAGCAGTTCCCTTAGCGGGAGGTCATACAATGAGCAGTTCTTC. Residues: CASSSLSGRSYNEQFF.

In this sample, this clonotype turned up a few times. A read error may explain this, as a much larger clone is one base away. CDR3 protein: CASRLRGLGDSTDTQYF. CDR3 DNA: TGTGCCAGCAGACTACGGGGATTGGGGGACTCCACAGATACGCAGTATTTT. The chain carries TRBV6-1 and TRBJ2-3; the D gene is possibly TRBD2 (6 bases). Germline V gives CDR1 MNHNS, CDR2 SASEGT. V was trimmed by 6 bases and J by 2 bases, leaving 21 bases between them. The CDR3 length is 17 residues.

Details on this clonotype: Here the CDR3 omits its conserved ending phenylalanine or tryptophan, so a read error is the likely source. This rearrangement joins TRBV28 to TRBJ2-1; 8 bases are shared with TRBD1. V lost 5 bases and J lost 6; bases outside the gene matches: 15. Germline V gives CDR1 MDHEN, CDR2 SYDVKM. The CDR3 extends over 17 amino acids. This CDR3 reads CASSTPNRGVSSNEQFS. The CDR3 coding sequence is TGTGCCAGCAGTACCCCGAACAGGGGGGTCAGTTCCAATGAGCAGTTCTCC.

This CDR3 reads CASSFPWTSGGSLERNEQFF. CDR3 coding DNA: TGCGCCAGCAGCTTCCCTTGGACTAGCGGGGGGTCCCTGGAGAGGAATGAGCAGTTCTTC. The chain links TRBV5-1 to TRBJ2-1; 14 nucleotides agree with TRBD2. The V gene end was trimmed by 2 bases and the J gene end by 7 bases; junction bases not matched to a gene: 17. Germline V CDR1 and CDR2: SGHRS, YFSETQ. This CDR3 is built from 20 residues.

This clonotype came up a few times. This chain uses TRBV28 with TRBJ2-7; D gene unclear. From germline, CDR1 is MDHEN and CDR2 SYDVKM. The CDR3 length is 13 residues. With 6 bases removed from V and 3 bases from J, the gap between germline ends came to 12 bases. This CDR3 reads CASSQGSRYEQYF. The CDR3 nucleotides are TGTGCCAGCAGCCAAGGATCCCGCTACGAGCAGTACTTC.

At least ten counts were recorded for this clonotype. The chain carries TRBV7-8 and TRBJ1-1; D call uncertain. CDR3 length: 13 residues. V was clipped by 1 base and J by 7 bases, with 10 bases between them. CDR1 and CDR2 from the germline V gene are SGHVS and FQNEAQ. CDR3 nucleotide sequence: TGTGCCAGCAGCTTAGTTCAAAGCAGTGAAGCTTTCTTT. Amino acids: CASSLVQSSEAFF.

V and J are TRBV2 and TRBJ1-2; a weak D match, TRBD1 (6 bases). V shed 4 bases and J shed 6 bases, with 15 bases lying between them. CDR3 length equals 14 residues. Germline-derived CDR1 and CDR2 are SNHLY and FYNNEI. CDR3 loop: CASSVRGATHGYTF. CDR3 DNA: TGTGCCAGCAGTGTAAGGGGGGCCACGCATGGCTACACCTTC.

On this clonotype: This clone may be a read error of a much larger clone one base away. The gene calls are TRBV7-2 and TRBJ1-3; D is unclear. The CDR3 has 14 amino acids. From germline, CDR1 is SGHTA and CDR2 FQGNSA. Trimming stripped 5 bases from V and 11 bases from J, with 19 bases between. CDR3 sequence: CASSPRHGLDAIYF. CDR3 nucleotide sequence: TGTGCCAGCAGCCCGCGGCACGGTCTAGACGCCATATATTTT. Together with reference TRBV7-2 and TRBJ1-3, the CDR3 gives the full variable domain: GAGVSQSPSNKVTEKGKDVELRCDPISGHTALYWYRQSLGQGLEFLIYFQGNSAPDKSGLPSDRFSAERTGGSVSTLTIQRTQQEDSAVYLCASSPRHGLDAIYFGEGSWLTVV.

This clonotype was recorded many times. The chain carries TRBV6-1 and TRBJ1-1; D is uncertain. Per the germline V gene, CDR1 is MNHNS and CDR2 is SASEGT. Deletions cut 5 bases from V and 5 bases from J, with 15 bases between. CDR3 length: 14 residues. CDR3 DNA: TGTGCCAGCAGTTTCACAACATTGGGGACTGAAGCTTTCTTT. Translating gives CASSFTTLGTEAFF.

The J gene is TRBJ2-3, the V gene TRBV6-2 or TRBV6-3, with D unclear. The CDR3 is made up of 13 amino acids. Trimming shortened V by 2 bases and J by 4 bases, and 7 bases separated the two germline ends. Germline V gene sequence: CDR1 MNHEY, CDR2 SVGEGT. For the CDR3, the DNA is TGTGCCAGCAGTTACCCAGGCGCAGATACGCAGTATTTT. Its translation: CASSYPGADTQYF.